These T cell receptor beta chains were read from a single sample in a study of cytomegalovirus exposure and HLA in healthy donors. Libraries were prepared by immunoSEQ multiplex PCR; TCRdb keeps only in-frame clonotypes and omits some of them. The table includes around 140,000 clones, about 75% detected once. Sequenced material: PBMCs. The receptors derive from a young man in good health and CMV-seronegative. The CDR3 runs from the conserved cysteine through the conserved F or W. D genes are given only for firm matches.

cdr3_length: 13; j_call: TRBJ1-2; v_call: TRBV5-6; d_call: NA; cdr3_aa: CASSLDTNYGYTF
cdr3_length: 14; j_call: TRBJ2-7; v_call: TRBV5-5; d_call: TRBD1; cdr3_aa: CASSHGTGAYEQYF
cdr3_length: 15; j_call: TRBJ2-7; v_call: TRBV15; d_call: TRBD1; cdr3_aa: CATSGGQGRRYEQYF
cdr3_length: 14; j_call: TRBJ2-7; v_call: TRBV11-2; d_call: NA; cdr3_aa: CASSFRQSSYEQYF
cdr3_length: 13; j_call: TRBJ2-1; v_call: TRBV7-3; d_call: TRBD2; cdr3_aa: CASSLKGGNEQFF
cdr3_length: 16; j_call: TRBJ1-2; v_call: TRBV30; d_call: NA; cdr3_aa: CAWSQPPGRQSYGYTF
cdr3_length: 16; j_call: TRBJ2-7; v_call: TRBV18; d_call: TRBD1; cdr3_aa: CASSPPAGGGGYEQYF
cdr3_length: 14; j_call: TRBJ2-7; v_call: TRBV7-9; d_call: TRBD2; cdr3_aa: CASRKAGGLGEQYF
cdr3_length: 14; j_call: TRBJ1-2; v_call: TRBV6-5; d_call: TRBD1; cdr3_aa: CASREQGGPYGYTF
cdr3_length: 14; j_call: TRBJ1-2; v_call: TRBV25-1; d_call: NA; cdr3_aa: CASSEVGQNYGYTF
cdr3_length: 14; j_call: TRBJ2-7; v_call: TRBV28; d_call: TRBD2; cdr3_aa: CATLSGGSSYEQYF
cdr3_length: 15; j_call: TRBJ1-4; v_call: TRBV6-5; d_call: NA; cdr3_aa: CASSKDSASNEKLFF